A single sample is the source of the 22 T cell receptor beta chains below, sequenced in a study of OX40 agonist ivuxolimab in advanced cancers. Clones were read by immunoSEQ multiplex PCR, and TCRdb kept only the in-frame ones, dropping some. The sample yields around 17,000 clones, 80% to 90% seen once. This material consisted of CD4+ or CD8+ T cells sorted from blood, taken in a trial of the OX40 agonist ivuxolimab. The receptors shown here come from an adult with an advanced solid tumor such as melanoma, head and neck, liver or kidney cancer.

The gene calls are TRBV9 and TRBJ2-1; D not resolved. The CDR3 totals 15 residues. Germline-derived CDR1 and CDR2 are SGDLS and YYNGEE. The V gene lost 0 bases and the J gene lost 7 bases, with 14 bases spanning the gap. CDR3 nucleotide sequence: TGTGCCAGCAGCGTAGGAGAATGGATTCGGAATGAGCAGTTCTTC. Amino acid sequence: CASSVGEWIRNEQFF.

The chain combines TRBV30 with TRBJ2-4; 8 nucleotides agree with TRBD1. The CDR3 covers 13 residues. With 5 bases clipped from V and 4 bases from J, the junction kept 4 bases outside the gene matches. The germline V gene encodes CDR1 GTSNPN and CDR2 SVGIG (reference sequence). The CDR3 region is CAWGTGQKNIQYF. The CDR3 DNA reads as TGTGCCTGGGGGACAGGACAGAAAAACATTCAGTACTTC. The whole variable domain, remainder taken from reference TRBV30 and TRBJ2-4, is SQTIHQWPATLVQPVGSPLSLECTVEGTSNPNLYWYRQAAGRGLQLLFYSVGIGQISSEVPQNLSASRPQDRQFILSSKKLLLSDSGFYLCAWGTGQKNIQYFGAGTRLSVL.

V is TRBV6-1 and J is TRBJ1-2; D is uncertain. The CDR3 contains 13 residues. CDR1 and CDR2 (germline): MNHNS, SASEGT. V lost 1 base, J lost 8 bases, and 11 bases lay in between. The CDR3 coding sequence is TGTGCCAGCAGTGAAGGGGGTGTGTTCGGCTACACCTTC. Residues: CASSEGGVFGYTF.

The V and J genes are TRBV6-1 and TRBJ1-6; D gene unclear. This CDR3 contains 16 residues. Trimming took 0 bases from V and 2 from J, leaving 8 bases between them. Germline assignment: CDR1 MNHNS and CDR2 SASEGT. In nucleotides, the CDR3 is TGTGCCAGCAGTGAAGCCACCTACACCTATAATTCACCCCTCCACTTT. Protein product: CASSEATYTYNSPLHF.

This chain links TRBV4-3 with TRBJ2-3; D unresolved. V shed 1 base and J shed 2 bases, with 10 bases lying between them. CDR1 and CDR2 (germline): LGHNA, YSLEER. This CDR3 has 15 residues. The CDR3 nucleotides are TGCGCCAGCAGCCAAGCTGGCAGGCCCACAGATACGCAGTATTTT. Its translation: CASSQAGRPTDTQYF.

The chain combines TRBV7-9 with TRBJ2-1, with 11 bases matching TRBD2. Germline V gene data show CDR1 as SEHNR and CDR2 as FQNEAQ (reference sequence). V shed 5 bases and J 6 bases; nucleotides not matched to a gene: 15. This CDR3 has 18 amino acids. The CDR3 DNA is TGTGCCAGCAGCCCCAGTACCTTACTAGCGGGAGCGGGCAATGAGCAGTTCTTC. This sequence encodes CASSPSTLLAGAGNEQFF.

The chain couples TRBV15 to TRBJ2-7; no clear D gene. Germline V gene lookup returns CDR1 LNHNV and CDR2 YYDKDF (reference sequence). Trimming cost V 0 bases and J 2 bases, with 11 bases left between them. CDR3 length: 15 amino acids. The chain's CDR3 is CATSRDRATPYEQYF. In DNA, the CDR3 is TGTGCCACCAGCAGAGATAGGGCTACCCCCTACGAGCAGTACTTC.

The V call is TRBV12-5, the J call TRBJ2-6, with no clear D. Germline assignment: CDR1 LGHNT and CDR2 FRNRAP. The CDR3 is 16 residues long. With 4 bases removed from V and 0 bases from J, the gap between germline ends came to 10 bases. Here the CDR3 reads CASGSDVPSGANVLTF. In DNA, the CDR3 is TGTGCTAGTGGTTCCGACGTACCCTCTGGGGCCAACGTCCTGACTTTC.

This clone is labeled as medium-sized. V is TRBV4-3 and J is TRBJ2-2, with a possible D match to TRBD1 (5 bases). CDR1 is LGHNA and CDR2 is YSLEER in the germline V gene. This CDR3 spans 16 amino acids. Trimming took off 1 base at V and 6 bases at J, with 15 bases between the two ends. Written as DNA, the CDR3 is TGCGCCAGCAGCCAAGCTCTCGACAGTTGGGCCGGGGAGCTGTTTTTT. Amino acid sequence: CASSQALDSWAGELFF.

This rearrangement joins TRBV7-6 to TRBJ1-4; a weak D match, TRBD1 (5 bases). The CDR3 spans 14 residues. V gave up 2 bases and J gave up 8 bases, with 12 bases separating them. In germline, CDR1 is SGHVS, CDR2 FNYEAQ. CDR3 loop: CASSLTRRGEKLFF. CDR3 nucleotide sequence: TGTGCCAGCAGCTTAACCAGACGGGGGGAAAAACTGTTTTTT.

The chain combines TRBV13 with TRBJ1-1; unclear D gene. The V and J ends lost 0 bases and 4 bases respectively, with 3 bases between them. Germline V gene lookup returns CDR1 PRHDT and CDR2 FYEKMQ (reference sequence). The CDR3 extends over 12 amino acids. CDR3 protein: CASSLGRTEAFF. In nucleotides, the CDR3 is TGTGCCAGCAGCTTAGGGCGCACTGAAGCTTTCTTT.

The chain joins TRBV6-5 to TRBJ2-5; the D call may be TRBD1 or TRBD2 (5 bases each). This CDR3 has 15 amino acids. V was pared by 2 bases and J by 3 bases, with 13 bases between. Germline assignment: CDR1 MNHEY and CDR2 SVGAGI. The CDR3 DNA is TGTGCCAGCAGTTACAATACCGGGACCAAAGAGACCCAGTACTTC. Encoded protein: CASSYNTGTKETQYF.

The rearrangement joins TRBV4-1 to TRBJ2-7; 7 bases fit TRBD2. Losses at the gene ends were 4 bases for V and 2 bases for J; bases not matched to a gene: 5. The germline CDR1 and CDR2 sequences are MGHRA and YSYEKL. This CDR3 spans 14 amino acids. CDR3 sequence: CASSLRGSPYEQYF. The CDR3 DNA reads as TGCGCCAGCAGCCTCCGCGGGAGTCCCTACGAGCAGTACTTC.

The chain is built from TRBV11-2 and TRBJ2-1; 9 bases fit TRBD2. Germline V gene data show CDR1 as SGHAT and CDR2 as FQNNGV. The CDR3 extends over 15 amino acids. V gave up 5 bases and J gave up 10 bases; unmatched junction bases: 12. The CDR3 nucleotides read TGTGCCAGCAGCCCTCAGCGGGAGGTACTTATAGAGCAGTTCTTC. This codes for CASSPQREVLIEQFF.

The genes are TRBV27 and TRBJ2-1; TRBD2 is a possible D gene (6 bases). The CDR3 totals 12 residues. Trimming took 3 bases from V and 10 from J, leaving 10 bases between them. In germline, CDR1 is MNHEY, CDR2 SMNVEV (reference sequence). The CDR3 region has the DNA TGTGCCAGCAGTTTTGGAGGGAGGGAGCAGTTCTTC. Encoded protein: CASSFGGREQFF.

This clone was seen once. V gene TRBV19 combines with J gene TRBJ2-3; D is unresolved. Germline loops: CDR1 LNHDA, CDR2 SQIVND (reference sequence). Trimming left V 7 bases short and J 3 bases short, with 5 bases between. The CDR3 is 11 residues long. As DNA, the CDR3 is TGTGCCAGTATCCATACAGATACGCAGTATTTT. Translated, it gives CASIHTDTQYF.

The gene calls are TRBV27 and TRBJ1-3, with 7 bases fitting TRBD1. Trimming cost V 10 bases and J 4 bases; bases outside gene matches: 1. CDR1 is MNHEY and CDR2 is SMNVEV in the germline V gene (reference sequence). The CDR3 is 11 residues long. CDR3 bases: TGTGCCACGGGACAGGGAAACACCATATATTTT. Encoded protein: CATGQGNTIYF.

The chain recombines TRBV6-6 with TRBJ1-5; TRBD1 aligns across 8 bases. This CDR3 contains 14 residues. V lost 7 bases to trimming and J lost 5 bases; unmatched junction nucleotides: 7. Per germline, CDR1 MNHNY and CDR2 SVGAGI (reference sequence). The CDR3 loop is CASTWTGNDQPQHF. The CDR3 DNA follows: TGTGCCAGCACCTGGACAGGGAACGATCAGCCCCAGCATTTT.

The chain uses TRBV27 and TRBJ1-5; TRBD1 matches 9 bases. The length of the CDR3 is 16 residues. V trimming: 8 bases; J trimming: 0 bases; junction bases outside the gene matches: 8. Germline values: CDR1 MNHEY, CDR2 SMNVEV (reference sequence). This CDR3 is CASARDREYSNQPQHF. CDR3 DNA sequence: TGTGCCAGCGCTAGGGACAGGGAATATAGCAATCAGCCCCAGCATTTT.

The V call is TRBV20-1, the J call TRBJ1-2; D is undetermined. This CDR3 comprises 9 residues. Trimming cost V 4 bases and J 5 bases, with 2 bases left between them. Looked up from germline, CDR1 is DFQATT and CDR2 is SNEGSKA (reference sequence). CDR3 sequence (DNA): TGCAGTGCTATATATGGCTACACCTTC. Its translation is CSAIYGYTF.

The V call is TRBV4-1, the J call TRBJ1-2; no firm D call. Germline values: CDR1 MGHRA, CDR2 YSYEKL. The CDR3 runs 15 residues. The V end lost 0 bases, the J end lost 0 bases, and 8 bases lay between the germline ends. The DNA of the CDR3 is TGCGCCAGCAGCCAAGAACTCACTGCTAACTATGGCTACACCTTC. This translates into CASSQELTANYGYTF.

V and J are TRBV27 and TRBJ2-7; D may be TRBD1 (6 bases). CDR1 MNHEY and CDR2 SMNVEV come from the germline V gene (reference sequence). CDR3 length: 14 residues. V was trimmed by 2 bases and J by 3 bases, leaving 11 bases between them. CDR3 sequence reads: CASSLEGVNYEQYF. The CDR3 nucleotides read TGTGCCAGCAGTTTAGAGGGGGTTAACTACGAGCAGTACTTC.